A selection of T cell receptor beta chains follows, all from one sample in a study of T-cell reconstitution after alpha-beta-depleted transplantation in children. TCRdb fed the PCR reads into MiXCR, producing one record per CDR3 protein. The sample gives approximately 490,000 distinct CDR3 sequences, roughly an eighth of which show up once; about 5.4% is in the top ten. This specimen was PBMCs from the stem cell graft donor, taken from the stem cell graft. The source of these receptors is a human donor who donated a stem cell graft to a child with combined immunodeficiency. Both conserved end residues are part of each CDR3. A D gene is named only where the DNA matches it firmly. Rows give clone size only sometimes, using once, few, many, or a class for an expanded clone.

D gene | J gene | CDR3 length | clone size | V gene | CDR3 protein | CDR3 DNA
NA | TRBJ1-2 | 15 | many | TRBV4-3 | CASSQDFGGAYGYTF | TGCGCCAGCAGCCAAGATTTTGGCGGTGCCTATGGCTACACCTTC
TRBD1 | TRBJ1-5 | 16 | few | TRBV6-4 | CAIPQLKGAINQPQHF | TGTGCCATCCCGCAGTTGAAGGGGGCCATCAATCAGCCCCAGCATTTT
NA | TRBJ2-2 | 18 | many | TRBV4-3 | CASSQDRGGGDNTGELFF | TGCGCCAGCAGCCAAGATCGAGGCGGCGGGGACAACACCGGGGAGCTGTTTTTT
NA | TRBJ2-2 | 13 | few | TRBV6-2/TRBV6-3 | CASSISDTGELFF | TGTGCCAGCAGTATTTCAGACACCGGGGAGCTGTTTTTT
TRBD1 | TRBJ1-2 | 14 | NA | TRBV12-3/TRBV12-4 | CASSPNRGEYGYTF | TGTGCCAGCAGCCCAAACAGGGGGGAATATGGCTACACCTTC
NA | TRBJ2-7 | 13 | few | TRBV28 | CASRPRWGYEQYF | TGTGCCAGCAGACCTCGGTGGGGCTACGAGCAGTACTTC
NA | TRBJ2-1 | 11 | many | TRBV10-3 | CATREDNEQFF | TGTGCCACCAGAGAGGACAATGAGCAGTTCTTC
NA | TRBJ2-7 | 15 | NA | TRBV11-3 | CADQAASYRAYEQYF | TGTGCCGACCAGGCCGCGAGCTACAGAGCCTACGAGCAGTACTTC
TRBD2 | TRBJ2-3 | 14 | many | TRBV5-1 | CASSFEGGPDTQYF | TGCGCCAGCAGCTTCGAGGGAGGGCCTGATACGCAGTATTTT
TRBD2 | TRBJ2-1 | 16 | many | TRBV12-3/TRBV12-4 | CASSPGLASSYNEQFF | TGTGCCAGCAGTCCCGGACTAGCATCCTCCTACAATGAGCAGTTCTTC
NA | TRBJ2-3 | 17 | many | TRBV11-2 | CASSLVGFKTSTDTQYF | TGTGCCAGCAGCTTAGTGGGGTTCAAGACTAGCACAGATACGCAGTATTTT
TRBD1 | TRBJ1-6 | 17 | NA | TRBV7-2 | CASSPSPGTGFRSPLHF | TGTGCCAGCAGCCCGAGTCCCGGGACAGGGTTCCGGTCACCCCTCCACTTT
NA | TRBJ2-7 | 15 | many | TRBV9 | CASSVASEFSYEQYF | TGTGCCAGCAGCGTAGCTTCGGAATTCTCCTACGAGCAGTACTTC